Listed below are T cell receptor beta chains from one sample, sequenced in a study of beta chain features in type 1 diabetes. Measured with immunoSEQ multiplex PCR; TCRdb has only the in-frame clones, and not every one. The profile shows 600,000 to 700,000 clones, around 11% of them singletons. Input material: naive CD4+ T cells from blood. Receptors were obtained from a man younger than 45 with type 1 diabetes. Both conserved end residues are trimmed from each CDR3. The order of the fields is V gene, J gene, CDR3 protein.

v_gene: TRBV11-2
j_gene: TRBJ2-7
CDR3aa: ASSPGLAGTYEQY

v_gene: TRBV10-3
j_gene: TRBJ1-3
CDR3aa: AISGGGRNTIY

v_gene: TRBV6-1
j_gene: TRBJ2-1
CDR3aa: ASSNRGAYNEQF

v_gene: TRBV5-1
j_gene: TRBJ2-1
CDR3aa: ASSLGAGALYNEQF

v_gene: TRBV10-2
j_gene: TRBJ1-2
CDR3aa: ASSEYTGQGSYGYT

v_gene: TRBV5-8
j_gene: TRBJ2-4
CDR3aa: ASSLRNIQY

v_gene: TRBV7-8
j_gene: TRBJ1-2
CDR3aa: ASSLAGPLL

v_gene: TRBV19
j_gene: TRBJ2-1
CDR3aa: ASSIDPGHQSSYNEQF

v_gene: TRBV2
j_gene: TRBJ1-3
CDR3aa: ASRSGGNTIY

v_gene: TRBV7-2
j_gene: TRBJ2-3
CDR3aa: ASSTRDREADTQY

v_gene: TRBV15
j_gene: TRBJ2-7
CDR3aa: ATSRDERGRGSYEQY

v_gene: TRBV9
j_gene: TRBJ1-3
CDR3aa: ASSRTLVGLYGNTIY

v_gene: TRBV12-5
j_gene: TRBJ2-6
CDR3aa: ASGLTRDSQSGANVLT

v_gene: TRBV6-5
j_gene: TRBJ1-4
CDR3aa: ASSQGGEKLF

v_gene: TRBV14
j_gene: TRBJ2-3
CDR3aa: ASSSSTDTQY

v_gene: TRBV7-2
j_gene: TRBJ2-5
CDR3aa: ASSLVLQETQY

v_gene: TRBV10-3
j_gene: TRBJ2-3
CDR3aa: AIRQGGDTQY

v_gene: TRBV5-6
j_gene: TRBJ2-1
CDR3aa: ASSLLGLAAYNEQF

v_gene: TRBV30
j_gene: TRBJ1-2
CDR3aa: AWTLSAAGYT

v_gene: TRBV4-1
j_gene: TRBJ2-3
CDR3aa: ASSQDDTPGLAYTDTQY

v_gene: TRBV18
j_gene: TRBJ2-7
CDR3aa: ASSPAGPPYEQY

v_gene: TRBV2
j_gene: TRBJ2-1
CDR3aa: ASSVQGGSYNEQF

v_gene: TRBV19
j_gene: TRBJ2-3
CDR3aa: ASRTGTADTQY

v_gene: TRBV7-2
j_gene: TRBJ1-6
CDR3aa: ASTDRGYSPLH

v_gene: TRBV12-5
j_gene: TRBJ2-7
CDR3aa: ASGLVRGPLGEQY

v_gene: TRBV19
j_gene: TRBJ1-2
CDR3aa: ASSNGTRSNYGYT

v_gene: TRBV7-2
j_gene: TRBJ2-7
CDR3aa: ASSLGSSGGYEQY

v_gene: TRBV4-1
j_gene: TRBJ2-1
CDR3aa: ASSRDRGAPYEQF

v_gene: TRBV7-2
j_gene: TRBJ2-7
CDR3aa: ASSLERPGPYEQY

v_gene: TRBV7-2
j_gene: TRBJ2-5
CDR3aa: ASSRQGAQETQY

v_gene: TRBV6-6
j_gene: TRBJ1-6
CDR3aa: ASSYPPDSRNSPLH

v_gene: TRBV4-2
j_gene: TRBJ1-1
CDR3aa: ASSQGQPTEAF

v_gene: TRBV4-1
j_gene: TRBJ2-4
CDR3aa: ASSQASLGTTAKLQY

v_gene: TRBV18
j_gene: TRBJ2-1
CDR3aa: ASSPPGLAGMYSVGNEQF

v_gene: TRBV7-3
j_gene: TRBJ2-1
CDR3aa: ASAPSGYNEQF

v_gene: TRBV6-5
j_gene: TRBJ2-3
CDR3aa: ASSAGTASTDTQY

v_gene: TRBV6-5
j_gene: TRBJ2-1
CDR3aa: ASSRGTGANEQF

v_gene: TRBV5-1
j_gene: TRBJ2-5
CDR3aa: ASSATSGEQTQY

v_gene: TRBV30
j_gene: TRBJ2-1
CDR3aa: AWSPWGRVNEQF

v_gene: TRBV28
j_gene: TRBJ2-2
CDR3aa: ASRGAAPGELF

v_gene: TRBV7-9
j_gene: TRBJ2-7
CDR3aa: ASSQPRQGVSPYEQY

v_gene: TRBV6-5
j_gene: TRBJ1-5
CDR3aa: ASSYGGNQPQH

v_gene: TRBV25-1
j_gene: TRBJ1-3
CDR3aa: ASSERQGSEGGNTIY

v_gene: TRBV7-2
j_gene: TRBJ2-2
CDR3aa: ATGGASGVNTGELF

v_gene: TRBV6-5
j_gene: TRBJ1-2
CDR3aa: ASSTGYGYT

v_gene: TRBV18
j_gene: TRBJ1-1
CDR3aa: ASSPPPEGVSPEAF

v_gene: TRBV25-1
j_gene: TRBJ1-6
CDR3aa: ASSGQLGDSHNSPLH

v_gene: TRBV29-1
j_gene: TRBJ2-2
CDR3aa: SVEAQEGELLF

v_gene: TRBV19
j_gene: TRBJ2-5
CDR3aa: ASSTPVLGGIGKTQY

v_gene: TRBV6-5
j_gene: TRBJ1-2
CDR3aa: ASSYSNRGNYGYT

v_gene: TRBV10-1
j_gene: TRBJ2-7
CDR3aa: ASWGQGRYEQY

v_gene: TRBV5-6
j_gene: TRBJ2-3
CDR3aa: ASSLPGCTDTQY